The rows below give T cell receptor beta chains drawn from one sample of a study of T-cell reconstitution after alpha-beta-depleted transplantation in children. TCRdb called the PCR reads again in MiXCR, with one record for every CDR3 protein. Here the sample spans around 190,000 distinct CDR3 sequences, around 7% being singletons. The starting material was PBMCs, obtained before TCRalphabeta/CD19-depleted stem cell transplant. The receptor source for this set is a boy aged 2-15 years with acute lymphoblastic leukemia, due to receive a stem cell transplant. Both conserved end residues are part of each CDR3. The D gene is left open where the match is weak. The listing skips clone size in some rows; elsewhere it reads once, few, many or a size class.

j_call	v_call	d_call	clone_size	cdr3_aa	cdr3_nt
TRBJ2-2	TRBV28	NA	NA	CASSPVPANTGELFF	TGTGCCAGCAGCCCCGTTCCCGCGAACACCGGGGAGCTGTTTTTT
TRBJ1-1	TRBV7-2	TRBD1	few	CASSLGQGMSTEAFF	TGTGCCAGCAGCTTAGGACAGGGCATGAGCACTGAAGCTTTCTTT
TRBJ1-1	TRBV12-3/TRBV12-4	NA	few	CASSPRVVNTEAFF	TGTGCCAGCAGCCCGAGGGTGGTCAACACTGAAGCTTTCTTT
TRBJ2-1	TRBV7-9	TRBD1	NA	CASSRTGDLNNEQFF	TGTGCCAGCAGCCGGACAGGGGACCTTAACAATGAGCAGTTCTTC
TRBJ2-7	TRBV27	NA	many	CASSLSKGREQYF	TGTGCCAGCAGTTTATCGAAGGGACGAGAGCAGTACTTC
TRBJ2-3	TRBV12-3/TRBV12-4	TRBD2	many	CASSFLAGGGDTQYF	TGTGCCAGCAGTTTTCTAGCGGGAGGAGGAGATACGCAGTATTTT
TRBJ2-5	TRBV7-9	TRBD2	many	CASSSYEREGQETQYF	TGTGCCAGCAGCTCCTACGAGAGGGAGGGCCAAGAGACCCAGTACTTC
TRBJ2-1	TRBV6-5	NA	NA	CASSYLANNEHFF	TGTGCCAGCAGTTACCTAGCCAACAATGAGCATTTCTTC
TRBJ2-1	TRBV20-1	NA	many	CSARWPYNEQFF	TGCAGTGCCCGCTGGCCCTACAATGAGCAGTTCTTC
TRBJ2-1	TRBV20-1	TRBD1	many	CSARGWTGSGNEQFF	TGCAGTGCTAGAGGTTGGACAGGGTCAGGCAATGAGCAGTTCTTC
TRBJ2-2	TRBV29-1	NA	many	CSVQSTNTGELFF	TGCAGCGTTCAGAGTACGAACACCGGGGAGCTGTTTTTT
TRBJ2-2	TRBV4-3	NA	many	CASSQAAARGGELFF	TGCGCCAGCAGCCAGGCGGCGGCCAGGGGCGGGGAGCTGTTTTTT
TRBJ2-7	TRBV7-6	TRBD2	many	CASSLAAGASYEQYF	TGTGCCAGCAGCTTAGCAGCGGGGGCCTCCTACGAGCAGTACTTC
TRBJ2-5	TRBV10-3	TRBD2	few	CAISAWGGGGTETQYF	TGTGCCATCAGTGCATGGGGGGGAGGTGGAACAGAGACCCAGTACTTC
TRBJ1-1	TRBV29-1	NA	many	CSGGGSSGTEAFF	TGCAGCGGAGGGGGTAGTAGCGGCACTGAAGCTTTCTTT
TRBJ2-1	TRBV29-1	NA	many	CSGDQGGNEQFF	TGCAGCGGGGACCAGGGCGGCAATGAGCAGTTCTTC
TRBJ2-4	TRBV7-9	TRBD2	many	CASSWEGNIQYF	TGTGCCAGCAGCTGGGAGGGGAACATTCAGTACTTC